This T cell receptor (beta chain) was obtained from a study of blood T cell repertoires in COVID-19. Overall study context: Sites across the United States, Italy and Spain contributed samples from acute and convalescent COVID-19. Sources were T cells, B-cell-depleted T cells, or PBMCs; the material itself was cDNA or gDNA.

Study processing details: By means of reference gene primer amplification, nucleated cell counts were estimated. The method was immunoSEQ multiplex PCR; TCRdb's version includes in-frame clones alone and lacks a portion of them. The V and J calls and the clone size are those of that table, but D and trimming were determined from the DNA. The data hold under 300,000 clones, with over 75% observed a single time. This clone showed up just once. CDR1 and CDR2 (germline): SEHNR, FQNEAQ (reference sequence). The junction had 6 bases not matched to a gene; V was cut back by 1 base and J by 4 bases. The CDR3 consists of 15 residues.

This chain uses TRBV7-9 with TRBJ1-1; 7 bases are shared with TRBD1. The clonotype was recovered from a man in his thirties or forties who had recovered from COVID-19. The sequencing input was peripheral blood. The CDR3 DNA reads TGTGCCAGCAGCTTAGGGCAGGGGGTGAGCACTGAAGCTTTCTTT. It is translated as CASSLGQGVSTEAFF.